The rows below give T cell receptor beta chains drawn from one sample of a study of blood T cell repertoires in COVID-19. Produced via immunoSEQ multiplex PCR; TCRdb's table is partial and in-frame only. The sample lists 200,000 or so clones, 88% seen once, with about 18% in the top ten. The sample consisted of peripheral blood. The source is a man aged 50 to 60 with COVID-19, enrolled during active disease. Each CDR3 is given with its conserved first and last residue. Each record gives: clone size, V gene, D gene, J gene, CDR3 DNA, CDR3 protein. D genes are given only for firm matches. Clone size is given for some rows only: seen once, a few or many times, or a class if the clone is expanded.

NA,TRBV10-3,TRBD1,TRBJ2-3,TGTGCCATCAGTGAGGGAAGTTGGGACAGGGGCACAGATACGCAGTATTTT,CAISEGSWDRGTDTQYF
NA,TRBV19,NA,TRBJ1-2,TGTGCCAGTAGTACGACAATACGCTACACCTTC,CASSTTIRYTF
NA,TRBV6-2/TRBV6-3,NA,TRBJ1-2,TGTGCCAGCAGTTACCCCTCCACAGGGAGAAGGGTTGATGGCTACACCTTC,CASSYPSTGRRVDGYTF
NA,TRBV28,NA,TRBJ2-7,TGTGCCAGCAGTTTCAGGACACACGAGCAGTACTTC,CASSFRTHEQYF
few,TRBV10-1,NA,TRBJ2-7,TGCGCCAGCAGCGACTCCCCCACAAGGCACGAGCAGTACTTC,CASSDSPTRHEQYF
NA,TRBV28,NA,TRBJ2-5,TGTGCCAGCAGTACCCCCGCCGTAGGGGCGCAAGAGACCCAGTACTTC,CASSTPAVGAQETQYF
NA,TRBV29-1,NA,TRBJ2-5,TGCAGCGTCCTACATGGGCCAGAGACCCAGTACTTC,CSVLHGPETQYF
NA,TRBV3-1/TRBV3-2,TRBD1,TRBJ1-1,TGTGCCAGCAGCCGGGGGACAGCCCCATCGAACACTGAAGCTTTCTTT,CASSRGTAPSNTEAFF
NA,TRBV11-3,NA,TRBJ2-1,TGTGCCAGCAGCTATCGACAGACGAGCTCCTACAATGAGCAGTTCTTC,CASSYRQTSSYNEQFF
NA,TRBV10-3,TRBD2,TRBJ2-5,TGTGCCATCAGTGTTGGTAGCGGGGGCCCCGCGGAGACCCAGTACTTC,CAISVGSGGPAETQYF
NA,TRBV2,NA,TRBJ2-7,TGTGCCAGCAGTGTACCCAGCGGCTACTCCTACGAGCAGTACTTC,CASSVPSGYSYEQYF
once,TRBV19,NA,TRBJ2-3,TGTGCCACCCTAGGGGGTTCGACAGATACGCAGTATTTT,CATLGGSTDTQYF
NA,TRBV18,TRBD1,TRBJ2-4,TGTGCCAGCTCATCGTTACCGGGACAGGGGGCCCAAACCAAAAACATTCAGTACTTC,CASSSLPGQGAQTKNIQYF
NA,TRBV2,TRBD2,TRBJ2-7,TGTGCCAGCAGGGGGTGGACTAGCGGGAGCTCCTACGAGCAGTACTTC,CASRGWTSGSSYEQYF
NA,TRBV7-9,NA,TRBJ2-7,TGTGCCAGCAGCTCGGGTGTTGGGCAGTACTTC,CASSSGVGQYF
NA,TRBV11-2,TRBD2,TRBJ2-5,TGTGCCAGCAGCTTAGATCGGTCTAGCGGGGGTGAGACCCAGTACTTC,CASSLDRSSGGETQYF
NA,TRBV20-1,NA,TRBJ2-5,TGCAGTGCTAGTGGCAGGGAACATGAGACCCAGTACTTC,CSASGREHETQYF
NA,TRBV3-1/TRBV3-2,NA,TRBJ2-7,TGTGCCAGCAGCCAATCTCAAACGGGGGAGCAGTACTTC,CASSQSQTGEQYF
NA,TRBV7-9,NA,TRBJ2-7,TGTGCCAGCAGCCTGACTAGCGAGCAGTACTTC,CASSLTSEQYF
once,TRBV11-2,NA,TRBJ2-7,TGTGCCAGCAGCTTAGATTGGGGAGTCTACGAGCAGTACTTC,CASSLDWGVYEQYF
NA,TRBV28,NA,TRBJ2-7,TGTGCCAGCAGTTTAGTTAGGGGGTTGGCCTACGAGCAGTACTTC,CASSLVRGLAYEQYF
NA,TRBV4-3,NA,TRBJ2-7,TGCGCCAGCAGCCAAGATTTTAGTCACTCCTACGAGCAGTACTTC,CASSQDFSHSYEQYF
once,TRBV5-1,TRBD1,TRBJ1-2,TGCGCCAGCAGCAAGGGACAGGGTTATGGCTACACCTTC,CASSKGQGYGYTF
NA,TRBV5-8,TRBD1,TRBJ1-2,TGTGCCAGCAGCTTGGAGGGACAGCTCGATGGCTACACCTTC,CASSLEGQLDGYTF
NA,TRBV30,TRBD2,TRBJ2-5,TGTGCCTGGAGCCTTTTAGCGGGGGTCGGAGAGACCCAGTACTTC,CAWSLLAGVGETQYF
NA,TRBV6-5,TRBD1,TRBJ1-4,TGTGCCAGCAGCCGGGACAGGGCTCGAGAAAAACTGTTTTTT,CASSRDRAREKLFF
NA,TRBV6-2/TRBV6-3,TRBD2,TRBJ2-1,TGTGCCAGCAGTTTCCCAGTAGCGGGCCATTACAATGAGCAGTTCTTC,CASSFPVAGHYNEQFF
NA,TRBV30,TRBD1,TRBJ2-7,TGTGCCTGGAACCGGGACAGCTACGAGCAGTACTTC,CAWNRDSYEQYF
few,TRBV7-9,TRBD2,TRBJ2-1,TGTGCCAGCAGCGACCGGGGGGTCATTCTGAACAATGAGCAGTTCTTC,CASSDRGVILNNEQFF
NA,TRBV6-1,TRBD2,TRBJ2-3,TGTGCCAGCAGTGACCTAGCGGGGCAAAGGGGAAACACAGATACGCAGTATTTT,CASSDLAGQRGNTDTQYF
NA,TRBV19,TRBD1,TRBJ1-2,TGTGCCAGTAGTCCAACTTCACAGGGGATCCATGGCTACACCTTC,CASSPTSQGIHGYTF
NA,TRBV20-1,TRBD2,TRBJ2-1,TGCAGTGCTAGTTTGCTAGCGGGGGGAAGGGAGCAGTTCTTC,CSASLLAGGREQFF
NA,TRBV30,NA,TRBJ1-2,TGTGCCTGGAGTGTACTCTCCTATGGCTACACCTTC,CAWSVLSYGYTF
NA,TRBV18,TRBD2,TRBJ2-1,TGTGCCAGCTCACCGAACCCAATTGGGAGCGGGAGCATTTCGTTCTTC,CASSPNPIGSGSISFF
NA,TRBV9,TRBD2,TRBJ2-1,TGTGCCAGCAGCCCTAGCGGGAGAGACTACAATGAGCAGTTCTTC,CASSPSGRDYNEQFF
NA,TRBV7-7,TRBD2,TRBJ2-1,TGTGCTAGCAGCTTAGACCCCGTGGCTAGCGGGAGGAGCTCCTACAATGAGCAGTTCTTC,CASSLDPVASGRSSYNEQFF
NA,TRBV6-5,TRBD1,TRBJ2-1,TGTGCCAGCAGTATGGACAGGGGGCGACTGTTCTTC,CASSMDRGRLFF
NA,TRBV5-1,TRBD1,TRBJ1-3,TGCGCCAGCAGCGGGGGCCGGGACAGAGGGAACACCATATATTTT,CASSGGRDRGNTIYF
NA,TRBV30,TRBD2,TRBJ2-5,TGTGCCTGGAGTGTATTGGGGGGGGTAGAGACCCAGTACTTC,CAWSVLGGVETQYF
NA,TRBV18,NA,TRBJ1-4,TGTGCCAGCTCACCACCGCGAGACAGGATAAATGAAAAACTGTTTTTT,CASSPPRDRINEKLFF